A selection of T cell receptor beta chains follows, all from one sample in a study of T cells in Graves' hyperthyroidism and ophthalmopathy. In TCRdb, the multiplex PCR reads were re-called with MiXCR into one record per CDR3 protein. The sample consists of approximately 400,000 distinct CDR3 sequences, less than 15% of them appearing once. The sample taken for sequencing was blood. These receptors all stem from a man younger than 40 with Graves' hyperthyroidism that later progressed to Graves' ophthalmopathy. CDR3s include the opening cysteine and the closing phenylalanine or tryptophan. D genes are given only for firm matches. Only part of the rows carry a size: once, few, many, or a class if the clone is expanded.

abundance: many
j_gene: TRBJ1-4
v_gene: TRBV18
d_gene: .
CDR3nt: TGTGCCAGCTCATCGACAGGATCTAATGAAAAACTGTTTTTT
CDR3aa: CASSSTGSNEKLFF

abundance: few
j_gene: TRBJ1-1
v_gene: TRBV5-1
d_gene: TRBD1
CDR3nt: TGCGCCAGCAGCTCCGAGACAGGGGGATCAGTCGGGGCTTTCTTT
CDR3aa: CASSSETGGSVGAFF

abundance: many
j_gene: TRBJ1-6
v_gene: TRBV12-3/TRBV12-4
d_gene: .
CDR3nt: TGTGCCAGCAGCCGCCAGGACCCCCCGCCCCTCCACTTT
CDR3aa: CASSRQDPPPLHF

abundance: many
j_gene: TRBJ1-3
v_gene: TRBV20-1
d_gene: .
CDR3nt: TGCAGTGCTTCCTTTCGGGCAGGAAACACCATATATTTT
CDR3aa: CSASFRAGNTIYF

abundance: .
j_gene: TRBJ2-1
v_gene: TRBV7-6
d_gene: TRBD2
CDR3nt: TGTGCCAGCAGCTTAGCACCTCTTAGCGGGGAGGGCAATGAGCAGTTCTTC
CDR3aa: CASSLAPLSGEGNEQFF

abundance: .
j_gene: TRBJ1-4
v_gene: TRBV7-9
d_gene: .
CDR3nt: TGTGCCAGCAGCCCGAAGGGGAAACTGTTTTTT
CDR3aa: CASSPKGKLFF

abundance: many
j_gene: TRBJ1-1
v_gene: TRBV6-5
d_gene: .
CDR3nt: TGTGCCAGCAGCCAACTCGGGTACACTGAAGCTTTCTTT
CDR3aa: CASSQLGYTEAFF

abundance: many
j_gene: TRBJ1-1
v_gene: TRBV27
d_gene: .
CDR3nt: TGTGCCAGCAGTTTCTTCGGTAACACTGAAGCTTTCTTT
CDR3aa: CASSFFGNTEAFF

abundance: many
j_gene: TRBJ1-5
v_gene: TRBV7-2
d_gene: TRBD1
CDR3nt: TGTGCCAGCAGCTTAGTTTATCGACAGGGCCATCAGCCCCAGCATTTT
CDR3aa: CASSLVYRQGHQPQHF

abundance: many
j_gene: TRBJ2-4
v_gene: TRBV28
d_gene: .
CDR3nt: TGTGCCAGCAGTTTATACCAGGGAGAGGGCAAAAACATTCAGTACTTC
CDR3aa: CASSLYQGEGKNIQYF

abundance: few
j_gene: TRBJ2-1
v_gene: TRBV29-1
d_gene: TRBD2
CDR3nt: TGCAGCGTTGTCGGGGGGGACTCAACCCACTATGAGCAGTTCTTC
CDR3aa: CSVVGGDSTHYEQFF

abundance: many
j_gene: TRBJ1-5
v_gene: TRBV11-2
d_gene: .
CDR3nt: TGTGCCAGCAGCGTAAGCCTGCATCAGCCCCAGCATTTT
CDR3aa: CASSVSLHQPQHF

abundance: .
j_gene: TRBJ1-1
v_gene: TRBV3-1
d_gene: TRBD1
CDR3nt: TGTGCCAGCAGCCCGGACAGGGTGTCCACTGAAGCTTTCTTT
CDR3aa: CASSPDRVSTEAFF

abundance: few
j_gene: TRBJ1-4
v_gene: TRBV18
d_gene: .
CDR3nt: TGTGCCAGCCCACCACTAGTGTCAACTAATGAAAAACTGTTTTTT
CDR3aa: CASPPLVSTNEKLFF

abundance: .
j_gene: TRBJ2-7
v_gene: TRBV13
d_gene: TRBD1
CDR3nt: TGTGCCAGCAGCTCCCCCGGGACAGGGGGCAACTACGAGCAGTACTTC
CDR3aa: CASSSPGTGGNYEQYF

abundance: few
j_gene: TRBJ1-6
v_gene: TRBV9
d_gene: .
CDR3nt: TGTGCCAGCAGCGTAAGACCAGAGAAGGGTAATTCACCCCTCCACTTT
CDR3aa: CASSVRPEKGNSPLHF

abundance: .
j_gene: TRBJ1-2
v_gene: TRBV9
d_gene: .
CDR3nt: TGTGCCAGCAGCGTAGACGAGACGGGGGGCTACACCTTC
CDR3aa: CASSVDETGGYTF

abundance: few
j_gene: TRBJ1-2
v_gene: TRBV4-1
d_gene: .
CDR3nt: TGCGCCAGCAGCCAAGATCTCGCGGGGGCTAACTATGGCTACACCTTC
CDR3aa: CASSQDLAGANYGYTF

abundance: .
j_gene: TRBJ1-2
v_gene: TRBV12-3/TRBV12-4
d_gene: .
CDR3nt: TGTGCCAGCCTTTTCGTGGACCCTGCCCCGTCGAGCTATGGCTACACCTTC
CDR3aa: CASLFVDPAPSSYGYTF

abundance: few
j_gene: TRBJ2-5
v_gene: TRBV11-2
d_gene: .
CDR3nt: TGTGCCAGCAGCTTACCTTTCGGCAGGGGATCAGAGACCCAGTACTTC
CDR3aa: CASSLPFGRGSETQYF

abundance: many
j_gene: TRBJ2-1
v_gene: TRBV12-3/TRBV12-4
d_gene: .
CDR3nt: TGTGCCAGCAGTTTAGGCAATGCTTATGAGCAGTTCTTC
CDR3aa: CASSLGNAYEQFF

abundance: many
j_gene: TRBJ1-2
v_gene: TRBV7-8
d_gene: TRBD1
CDR3nt: TGTGCCAGCAGCTTAGGGGACAGGGGCAACTATGGCTACACCTTC
CDR3aa: CASSLGDRGNYGYTF

abundance: many
j_gene: TRBJ2-2
v_gene: TRBV7-2
d_gene: TRBD2
CDR3nt: TGTGCCAGCAGCGTAGCGGGGGGGTTCGGGGAGCTGTTTTTT
CDR3aa: CASSVAGGFGELFF

abundance: .
j_gene: TRBJ1-4
v_gene: TRBV5-1
d_gene: TRBD1
CDR3nt: TGCGCCAGCAGCCGCCCGGGACAGTTAAATGAAAAACTGTTTTTT
CDR3aa: CASSRPGQLNEKLFF

abundance: many
j_gene: TRBJ2-7
v_gene: TRBV5-1
d_gene: TRBD1
CDR3nt: TGCGCCAGCAGCTCGGACAGGGGCCTAGACGAGCAGTACTTC
CDR3aa: CASSSDRGLDEQYF

abundance: many
j_gene: TRBJ2-7
v_gene: TRBV11-2
d_gene: .
CDR3nt: TGTGCCAGCAGCCCCCTTCGGGGGACAGTGACCTACGAGCAGTACTTC
CDR3aa: CASSPLRGTVTYEQYF

abundance: few
j_gene: TRBJ2-7
v_gene: TRBV7-2
d_gene: .
CDR3nt: TGTGCCAGCAGCTGGGGGTCGGATACCTACGAGCAGTACTTC
CDR3aa: CASSWGSDTYEQYF

abundance: many
j_gene: TRBJ2-5
v_gene: TRBV11-2
d_gene: .
CDR3nt: TGTGCCAGCAGCCCGGGATTCAGAGTCCAGTACTTC
CDR3aa: CASSPGFRVQYF

abundance: many
j_gene: TRBJ2-2
v_gene: TRBV6-1
d_gene: TRBD1
CDR3nt: TGTGCCAGCAGCTGGACAGGAACCGGGGAGCTGTTTTTT
CDR3aa: CASSWTGTGELFF

abundance: .
j_gene: TRBJ1-6
v_gene: TRBV5-1
d_gene: .
CDR3nt: TGCGCCAGCAGCTTGGAAAAGGGCTATAATTCACCCCTCCACTTT
CDR3aa: CASSLEKGYNSPLHF

abundance: many
j_gene: TRBJ2-1
v_gene: TRBV14
d_gene: TRBD1
CDR3nt: TGTGCCAGCAGCCTAACAGGGGGCATCGGCAATGAGCAGTTCTTC
CDR3aa: CASSLTGGIGNEQFF

abundance: many
j_gene: TRBJ2-7
v_gene: TRBV29-1
d_gene: .
CDR3nt: TGCAGCGTTGAAGATCGGACAGAAAGCTCCTACGAGCAGTACTTC
CDR3aa: CSVEDRTESSYEQYF

abundance: .
j_gene: TRBJ1-5
v_gene: TRBV18
d_gene: TRBD1
CDR3nt: TGTGCCAGCTCGAAGGGACAGGGGGCGAGGAGCAATCAGCCCCAGCATTTT
CDR3aa: CASSKGQGARSNQPQHF

abundance: once
j_gene: TRBJ1-2
v_gene: TRBV6-1
d_gene: TRBD1
CDR3nt: TGTGCCAGCAGTGATCGAACAGGGGCCGGCTATGGCTACGCCTTC
CDR3aa: CASSDRTGAGYGYAF

abundance: many
j_gene: TRBJ2-1
v_gene: TRBV20-1
d_gene: .
CDR3nt: TGCAGTGCGAAGACGTCGGGGCCTAGCTCCTACAATGAGCAGTTCTTC
CDR3aa: CSAKTSGPSSYNEQFF

abundance: many
j_gene: TRBJ2-7
v_gene: TRBV28
d_gene: TRBD1
CDR3nt: TGTGCCAGCAGGTCCGGGACAGGTTACGAGCAGTACTTC
CDR3aa: CASRSGTGYEQYF